This T cell receptor (beta chain) was observed in a study of shared clonotypes between healthy human individuals (TCRdb year 2020). For context, the study as a whole: The cohort included a few men and a couple of women between 18 and 49 years of age. Per donor, leukapheresis produced somewhere between about 0.9 and 9.5 billion PBMCs. Blood TCR repertoires of roughly five healthy adults were deeply sequenced to estimate repertoire size and the extent of clonotype sharing between individuals. To increase sequencing depth and limit assay-specific biases, TCR repertoire library preparation and sequencing were carried out by different laboratories using diverse techniques. For each donor, CD4 naive and CD4 memory were each run on three plates, CD8 naive on two plates, and CD8 memory on one plate. The research as a whole found: Compared with non-shared clonotypes, clonotypes shared by all four sorted-subset donors had higher generation probabilities. Pairwise subsampling led to the expectation that sequencing depth would affect the degree of clonotype sharing among donors. When four donors were compared, the shared fraction of clonotypes was approximately 5% for naive CD4, approximately 3.3% for naive CD8, 2.3% for memory CD4, and 0.35% to 0.4% for memory CD8. Because the study included only a small number of donors, the genetic and exposure-history diversity represented was limited. Naive subsets generally had larger estimated clonotype richness than memory subsets. Sampling was limited to blood, and TCR repertoires in tissue likely differ from TCR repertoires in blood. Rarefaction of sorted-subset datasets indicated incomplete sequencing despite the large sequencing depth.

Concerning this clone: Its antigen target is currently unknown. No base quality values were provided; no much bigger clone lies one nucleotide off.

From the cysteine through the phenylalanine, the CDR3 covers 18 amino acids. The DNA shown is the 54-base CDR3, in frame from base 1. Trimming leaves V shorter by 0 bases and J shorter by 0 bases, with the junction holding 5 bases beyond the gene matches. The germline V gene specifies SGDLS as CDR1 and YYNGEE as CDR2. TCR CDR3 regions were amplified from genomic DNA by multiplex PCR using the deep immunoSEQ assay. Extracted genomic DNA from each cell subset was distributed evenly across all wells of several immunoSEQ 96-well plates, and each plate was treated as a replicate. For sorted subsets, 150 to 250 ng genomic DNA, equal to approximately 30,000 T cell genomes, was loaded into each replicate PCR. Purified libraries were quantified with a Qubit 3.0 fluorometer, sized on a Bioanalyzer 2100, and re-quantified with the KAPA Library Quantification kit. Each immunoSEQ 96-well plate was sequenced on its own single-read 150-cycle Illumina NextSeq 550 flow cell. The authors' analysis ran thus. Because the immunoSEQ output included only junctional sequences and no quality scores, the filtering could not be the same as the filtering used for full-length reads. Sequences were annotated with PyIR, a Python wrapper for IgBLAST v1.9, and V/J genes and CDR3 were assigned using IMGT germline references. Reads were filtered out if the reads had weak V/J assignments (E-value above 1e-6), no CDR3, stop codons, out-of-frame junctions, or ambiguous translated residues. A V3J clonotype was defined by an identical inferred V gene, J gene, and CDR3 amino acid sequence. Percentage overlap between repertoires was computed as shared unique clonotypes divided by the size of the smaller repertoire. Repertoire richness was assessed with RTK rarefaction, the Chao1 estimator, and Recon v2.1 estimates of unobserved clonotypes. Generation probabilities for all TCRbeta clonotypes obtained by the gDNA method from a handful of donors were computed using OLGA. TCRdb retrieved this table from immuneACCESS and kept in-frame rearrangements only. Not all clones are present; in checked studies, unresolved V genes account for under half, and no reason is known for the remainder. V and J calls and clone size come straight from that table; D and trimming were deduced from the DNA. This sample lists 760,000 or so clones; about 97% were detected once. The ten largest make up less than 0.25% of the sample.

For the CD8 naive samples, CD45RO-negative cells were positively selected for CCR7, yielding a CD45RA+CCR7+ population from which TemRA cells were excluded. The donors were healthy, HIV-negative adults with no recently reported acute infections or vaccinations. Only Caucasian adults living in Nashville, Tennessee, USA were represented among the donors. After blood collection by leukapheresis, PBMCs were isolated using Ficoll-Histopaque density gradient centrifugation and then cryopreserved in the vapor phase of liquid nitrogen. Analytical flow cytometry was used to check the purity and quantity of every magnetically sorted T cell population. Each sorted fraction had its genomic DNA isolated and then quantified by UV absorbance on a Nanodrop 2000c.

The sample consisted of naive CD8+ T cells sorted from blood. The cell subset or site label, as the study defines it: CD45RA+CCR7+. The chain couples TRBV9 to TRBJ2-3, with 12 bases in between that match TRBD2. This clonotype was obtained from a man aged 25-40 years in good health. The DNA reads TGTGCCAGCAGCGTAGAGCCAGGACTAGCGGGAAGCACAGATACGCAGTATTTT. It translates to CASSVEPGLAGSTDTQYF.